The 14 T cell receptor beta chains given below trace back to one sample, sequenced in a study of Ad26.COV2.S vaccination and SARS-CoV-2 variants. Assay: immunoSEQ multiplex PCR; the TCRdb copy retains only in-frame clones and omits some. The table records about 430,000 clones, around nine tenths of them present only once. Treatment: around 19 received Ad26.COV2.S at low or high dose, single or two shots; roughly five received placebo; per-sample allocation not given. At day 63 after the first vaccine or placebo injection, samples were drawn. This sample comprised peripheral blood, obtained in a trial of Ad26.COV2.S vaccine versus placebo. These receptors were collected from a person aged 18-60 years who received the Ad26.COV2.S COVID-19 vaccine or a placebo.

This sequence joins TRBV6-5 and TRBJ2-7; D not certain. This CDR3 region has 12 residues. Germline CDR1 and CDR2: MNHEY and SVGAGI. Trimming took off 6 bases at V and 5 bases at J, with 11 bases between the two ends. CDR3 nucleotides: TGTGCCAGCAGCGACATCAGGAACGAGCAGTACTTC. Residues: CASSDIRNEQYF.

The rearrangement links TRBV28 to TRBJ1-1; D is possibly TRBD1 (6 bases). From germline, CDR1 is MDHEN and CDR2 SYDVKM. V lost 0 bases and J lost 3, with 11 bases in between. This CDR3 region has 15 residues. For the CDR3, the DNA is TGTGCCAGCAGTTTATGGATAGGGGGGGACACTGAAGCTTTCTTT. Translation gives CASSLWIGGDTEAFF.

The CDR3 here is CAWSPRLAGNNEQFF. The CDR3 bases are TGTGCCTGGAGTCCCAGACTAGCGGGGAACAATGAGCAGTTCTTC. The V call is TRBV30, the J call TRBJ2-1; 11 bases map to TRBD2. This CDR3 comprises 15 residues. The trim removed 2 bases at V and 5 bases at J, leaving 5 bases unmatched. Germline V gene data show CDR1 as GTSNPN and CDR2 as SVGIG (reference sequence). The entire variable domain, with the rest obtained from reference TRBV30 and TRBJ2-1, is as follows: SQTIHQWPATLVQPVGSPLSLECTVEGTSNPNLYWYRQAAGRGLQLLFYSVGIGQISSEVPQNLSASRPQDRQFILSSKKLLLSDSGFYLCAWSPRLAGNNEQFFGPGTRLTVL.

The chain is built from TRBV3-1 (or the pseudogene TRBV3-2) and TRBJ1-1; a weak D match, TRBD1 (5 bases). The ends were cut back, 4 bases at V and 5 bases at J, with 17 bases in the middle. The CDR3 runs to 15 residues. Germline V gene data show CDR1 as LGHDT and CDR2 as YNNKEL (reference sequence). CDR3 nucleotide sequence: TGTGCCAGCAGCCTCAGCAGACGGGGGGGGACTGAAGCTTTCTTT. This gives the protein CASSLSRRGGTEAFF.

V usage is TRBV27 and J usage is TRBJ2-1; no clear D. Germline loops: CDR1 MNHEY, CDR2 SMNVEV (reference sequence). V was clipped by 5 bases and J by 6 bases, with 20 bases between them. The CDR3 is 16 amino acids. The CDR3 loop is CASSPIRAAESNEQFF. As DNA, the CDR3 is TGTGCCAGCAGTCCCATTCGGGCCGCCGAGAGCAATGAGCAGTTCTTC.

V and J are TRBV11-2 and TRBJ1-2; 11 nucleotides align to TRBD1. CDR3 size: 13 residues. Germline CDR1 SGHAT, CDR2 FQNNGV. The V gene end was trimmed by 5 bases and the J gene end by 6 bases; junction bases not matched to a gene: 2. The CDR3 sequence: CASSQDRGHGYTF. The CDR3 region has the DNA TGTGCCAGCAGCCAGGACAGGGGGCATGGCTACACCTTC.

In DNA, the CDR3 is TGCGCCAGCAGCCATAAGGGCGAGCGAAGCACAGATACGCAGTATTTT. The encoded protein is CASSHKGERSTDTQYF. The chain uses TRBV4-3 and TRBJ2-3; D unclear. Germline values: CDR1 LGHNA, CDR2 YSLEER. V lost 3 bases to trimming and J lost 0 bases, with 13 bases between them. The CDR3 is made up of 16 amino acids.

As DNA, the CDR3 is TGTGCCAGCAGTTCGACTAGCGGGAGTACAGATACGCAGTATTTT. Its protein is CASSSTSGSTDTQYF. The chain combines TRBV27 with TRBJ2-3; TRBD2 matches 12 bases. The CDR3 contains 15 residues. V was pared by 4 bases and J by 3 bases, with 2 bases of the junction left unmatched. Germline V lookup: CDR1 MNHEY, CDR2 SMNVEV (reference sequence).

The J gene is TRBJ2-7, the V gene TRBV27, with unresolved D. The CDR3 length is 14 residues. V shed 3 bases and J shed 2 bases, with 11 bases lying between them. The germline CDR1 and CDR2 sequences are MNHEY and SMNVEV (reference sequence). The CDR3 region is CASSFQAGTYEQYF. CDR3 sequence (DNA): TGTGCCAGCAGTTTTCAGGCCGGAACCTACGAGCAGTACTTC.

In its sample, this clone was seen a few times. The chain carries TRBV7-9 and TRBJ1-2; tentative D call: TRBD1 (5 bases). This CDR3 is built from 13 residues. In germline, CDR1 is SEHNR, CDR2 FQNEAQ (reference sequence). Trimming took 5 bases from V and 5 from J, leaving 12 bases between them. Written as DNA, the CDR3 is TGTGCCAGCAGCATCCAGGGAGGATATGGCTACACCTTC. Translation gives CASSIQGGYGYTF.

J is TRBJ2-7 and V is TRBV3-1 (or the pseudogene TRBV3-2); D gene unclear. The CDR3 is made up of 17 amino acids. Germline values: CDR1 LGHDT, CDR2 YNNKEL (reference sequence). V was trimmed by 3 bases and J by 3 bases, leaving 21 bases between them. CDR3 region: CASSHCGKAPLRYEQYF. The CDR3 bases are TGTGCCAGCAGCCATTGTGGAAAAGCCCCCTTGCGCTACGAGCAGTACTTC.

The chain links TRBV7-2 to TRBJ2-3; TRBD1 or TRBD2 may be the D gene (5 bases each). The V gene's germline CDR1 is SGHTA and CDR2 FQGNSA. The CDR3 is 19 amino acids. The V gene lost 5 bases and the J gene lost 0 bases, with 24 bases spanning the gap. The CDR3 DNA follows: TGTGCCAGCAGCCCCGGGTCGGATTGGGACCCCTCCAGCACAGATACGCAGTATTTT. Its translation is CASSPGSDWDPSSTDTQYF.

The chain recombines TRBV24-1 with TRBJ2-1; 9 bases line up with TRBD2. J gave up 5 bases and V 1 base, and 5 bases lay outside the gene matches. The CDR3 is 16 amino acids. Germline values: CDR1 KGHDR, CDR2 SFDVKD. CDR3 region: CATSDFSGRVNNEQFF. Here the CDR3 DNA reads TGTGCCACCAGTGATTTTAGCGGGAGAGTTAACAATGAGCAGTTCTTC.

The chain carries TRBV7-2 and TRBJ1-4; 8 bases line up with TRBD1. Germline loops: CDR1 SGHTA, CDR2 FQGNSA. The CDR3 loop spans 16 amino acids. With V trimmed by 1 base and J by 7 bases, 8 bases remained unmatched. CDR3 DNA: TGTGCCAGCAGCTTAGGGGGCACAGGGGGTGGTGAAAAACTGTTTTTT. Its translation is CASSLGGTGGGEKLFF.